This TCR beta chain originates from a study of cytomegalovirus exposure and HLA in healthy donors. The CDR3 extends over 13 amino acids. Trimming removed 5 bases from V and 6 bases from J, with 13 bases in between. Germline loops: CDR1 SGHVS, CDR2 FQNEAQ. PCR involved 60 Vbeta and 13 Jbeta primers. The method was immunoSEQ multiplex PCR; TCRdb's version includes in-frame clones alone and lacks a portion of them. Of 200,000 to 250,000 clones detected, roughly 80% appear once; the ten largest clones hold about 3%. This clonotype was sampled from a man aged 30-40 years in good health and CMV-seronegative. V and J are TRBV7-8 and TRBJ1-2; tentatively, D is TRBD1 (5 bases). Sequencing was done on a sample of PBMCs. CDR3 protein: CASSPRVVDGYTF. The CDR3 DNA reads as TGTGCCAGCAGCCCCAGGGTAGTTGATGGCTACACCTTC.